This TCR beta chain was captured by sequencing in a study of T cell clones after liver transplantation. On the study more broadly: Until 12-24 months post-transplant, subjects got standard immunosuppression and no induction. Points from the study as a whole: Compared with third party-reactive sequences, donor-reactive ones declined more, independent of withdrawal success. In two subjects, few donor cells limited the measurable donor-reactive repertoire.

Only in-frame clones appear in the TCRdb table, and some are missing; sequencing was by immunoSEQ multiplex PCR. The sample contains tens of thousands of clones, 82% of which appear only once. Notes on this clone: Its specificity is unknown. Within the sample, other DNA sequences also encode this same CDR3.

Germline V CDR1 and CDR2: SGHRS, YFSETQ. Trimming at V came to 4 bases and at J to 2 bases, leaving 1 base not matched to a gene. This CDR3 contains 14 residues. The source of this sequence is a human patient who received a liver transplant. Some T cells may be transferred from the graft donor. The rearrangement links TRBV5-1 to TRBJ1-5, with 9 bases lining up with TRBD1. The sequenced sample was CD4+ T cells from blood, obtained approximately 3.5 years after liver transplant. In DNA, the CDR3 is TGCGCCAGCAGCCGGACAGGGGGCAATCAGCCCCAGCATTTT. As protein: CASSRTGGNQPQHF.